This T cell receptor beta chain originates from a study of T cell repertoires in cytomegalovirus infection. Overall study context: Well-studied HLA-B-restricted CMV epitopes were used in the study alongside recently identified HLA-C-restricted ones. The study, taken as a whole, reports: What dominated the ex vivo response were HLA-C-restricted CMV-specific TCR beta clonotypes.

This CDR3 is built from 12 residues. The germline V gene has CDR1 SGHRS and CDR2 YFSETQ. V was pared by 0 bases and J by 12 bases, with 10 bases between. This clonotype came up a few times. The antigen is not known. TCRdb re-analysed the reads in MiXCR, keeping a single row per CDR3 protein. Here the sample spans 110,000 or so distinct CDR3 sequences, roughly 30% being singletons. This receptor was obtained from a human donor in good health (CMV status not recorded). Some clones in this sample may be carry-over from other donors' samples. Sequences were derived from CD8+ T cells from cultured PBMCs, sampled from culture after CMV antigen stimulation. The J gene is TRBJ2-1, the V gene TRBV5-1; no clear D gene. CDR3 amino acids: CASSLGVARQFF. CDR3 coding DNA: TGCGCCAGCAGCTTGGGAGTAGCTAGGCAGTTCTTC.